Below are 26 T cell receptor beta chains sequenced from a single sample in a study of cytotoxic CD8 clonotypes in ibrutinib-treated CLL. Data came from immunoSEQ multiplex PCR; TCRdb stores just in-frame clones and leaves some out. Seen here are 43,000 or so clones, 65% to 70% observed once, and the top ten hold roughly 21%. Material: PBMCs, obtained after 24 months of ibrutinib treatment. The receptors originated from a human donor with chronic lymphocytic leukemia.

V is TRBV28 and J is TRBJ2-3; 7 bases agree with TRBD1. Trimming took 4 bases from V and 0 from J; bases not matched to a gene: 1. The length of the CDR3 is 14 residues. Germline CDR1 and CDR2: MDHEN and SYDVKM. Written as DNA, the CDR3 is TGTGCCAGCAGTTGGGACAGTAGCACAGATACGCAGTATTTT. This gives the protein CASSWDSSTDTQYF.

This clone was detected once. V and J are TRBV4-1 and TRBJ1-5; 7 bases map to TRBD1. Germline CDR1 and CDR2: MGHRA and YSYEKL. Trimming took 4 bases from V and 5 from J; bases not matched to a gene: 8. The CDR3 has 15 residues. In nucleotides, the CDR3 is TGCGCCAGCAGCCCAACGGGACAGCCCCATCAGCCCCAGCATTTT. Protein: CASSPTGQPHQPQHF.

The chain couples TRBV4-1 to TRBJ2-7, with TRBD1 identical over 8 bases. Trimming took 3 bases from V and 5 from J; bases not matched to a gene: 15. The CDR3 loop spans 17 amino acids. Germline V gives CDR1 MGHRA, CDR2 YSYEKL. The CDR3 DNA is TGCGCCAGCAGCCACGCTCTCGGGCTGGACAGGGCGCACGAGCAGTACTTC. Its translation: CASSHALGLDRAHEQYF.

The chain has TRBV19 and TRBJ2-6; D not certain. The CDR3 is 16 residues long. V was trimmed by 2 bases and J by 0 bases, leaving 8 bases between them. Germline V CDR1 and CDR2: LNHDA, SQIVND (reference sequence). The CDR3 bases are TGTGCCAGTAGTATATGGGCGGACTCTGGGGCCAACGTCCTGACTTTC. It specifies CASSIWADSGANVLTF.

V and J are TRBV11-2 and TRBJ2-1; D gene unclear. CDR3 length equals 14 residues. CDR1 and CDR2 from the germline V gene are SGHAT and FQNNGV. V lost 5 bases, J lost 5 bases, and 13 bases lay in between. The CDR3, as DNA: TGTGCCAGCAGCGTGACTGGGGTACACAATGAGCAGTTCTTC. Translation: CASSVTGVHNEQFF.

This clone has more than one count but fewer than ten. This rearrangement joins TRBV5-8 to TRBJ2-7; D is undetermined. Trimming cost V 1 base and J 3 bases, with 5 bases left between them. Germline V gene lookup returns CDR1 SGHTS and CDR2 YDEGEE. This CDR3 is 12 amino acids long. The CDR3 DNA follows: TGTGCCAGCAGCTTGATCCTCTACGAGCAGTACTTC. Translation gives CASSLILYEQYF.

This sequence joins TRBV11-2 and TRBJ2-7; unclear D gene. CDR3 length: 10 amino acids. The germline V gene has CDR1 SGHAT and CDR2 FQNNGV. Trimming stripped 5 bases from V and 9 bases from J, with 8 bases between. The CDR3 DNA sequence: TGTGCCAGCAGCAATTTCGGGCAGTACTTC. It specifies CASSNFGQYF.

This clone was seen once. The chain carries TRBV14 and TRBJ2-3, with unresolved D. The CDR3 is 13 residues long. Germline CDR1 and CDR2: SGHDN and FVKESK. V shed 4 bases and J shed 5 bases, with 10 bases lying between them. CDR3 sequence reads: CASSLSERDTQYF. CDR3 in DNA: TGTGCCAGCAGCCTATCTGAGAGAGATACGCAGTATTTT.

This CDR3 is CASSLALAGLEQFF. CDR3 DNA sequence: TGTGCCAGCAGCTTAGCACTAGCGGGGCTTGAGCAGTTCTTC. V and J are TRBV7-6 and TRBJ2-1; TRBD2 aligns across 10 bases. Losses at the gene ends were 0 bases for V and 9 bases for J; bases not matched to a gene: 2. The CDR3 covers 14 residues. Germline V gene data show CDR1 as SGHVS and CDR2 as FNYEAQ.

In its sample, this clone was seen a few times. The genes are TRBV29-1 and TRBJ2-5, with 7 bases lining up with TRBD2. The CDR3 sequence is 14 residues long. Per the germline V gene, CDR1 is SQVTM and CDR2 is ANQGSEA. V lost 3 bases to trimming and J lost 3 bases; unmatched junction nucleotides: 7. The CDR3 nucleotides read TGCAGCGTTGACGGGCTAGCGGTGGAAGAGACCCAGTACTTC. It encodes CSVDGLAVEETQYF.

A few counts support this clone. The rearrangement uses TRBV18 and TRBJ2-7; 12 nucleotides line up with TRBD1. V shed 6 bases and J 7 bases; nucleotides not matched to a gene: 7. The germline V gene has CDR1 KGHSH and CDR2 LQKENI. CDR3 length: 14 amino acids. CDR3 coding DNA: TGTGCCAGCTCGGCCGGGACAGGGGGCAGGGAGCAGTACTTC. Amino acids: CASSAGTGGREQYF.

The rearrangement uses TRBV9 and TRBJ2-3, with 8 bases that match TRBD1. Germline V gene lookup returns CDR1 SGDLS and CDR2 YYNGEE. With 3 bases clipped from V and 0 bases from J, the junction kept 6 bases outside the gene matches. The CDR3 spans 16 residues. The CDR3 coding sequence is TGTGCCAGCAGCGCCTTGGGACAGGCTAGCACAGATACGCAGTATTTT. Translated, it gives CASSALGQASTDTQYF.

This clone has a single count. The chain has TRBV10-2 and TRBJ1-5; possible D gene TRBD1, 6 bases. The CDR3 totals 18 residues. Trimming pared 2 bases from V and 0 bases from J, leaving 17 bases between. Germline V gene data show CDR1 as WSHSY and CDR2 as SAAADI. The CDR3 DNA reads TGCGCCAGCAGTGAGCCAGGGGCGGGGGTTTATAGCAATCAGCCCCAGCATTTT. It specifies CASSEPGAGVYSNQPQHF.

This clone has a handful of counts. In nucleotides, the CDR3 is TGTGCCATCAGTGAGACCTACTCCCGTAGCTCCTACAATGAGCAGTTCTTC. Translation: CAISETYSRSSYNEQFF. The chain carries TRBV10-3 and TRBJ2-1; D is unresolved. The CDR3 contains 17 residues. Germline loops: CDR1 ENHRY, CDR2 SYGVKD. The ends were cut back, 2 bases at V and 0 bases at J, with 14 bases in the middle.

The chain employs TRBV5-1 and TRBJ2-7; D could derive from TRBD1 or TRBD2 (6 bases each). Germline assignment: CDR1 SGHRS and CDR2 YFSETQ. The CDR3 totals 16 residues. V lost 2 bases and J lost 7, with 22 bases in between. CDR3 loop: CASSLHPGDLLQEQYF. The CDR3 bases are TGCGCCAGCAGCTTACACCCAGGGGACTTGCTGCAGGAGCAGTACTTC.

The chain carries TRBV18 and TRBJ1-5; the D gene is possibly TRBD1 (6 bases). The germline V gene has CDR1 KGHSH and CDR2 LQKENI. The CDR3 contains 14 residues. The germline V and J ends were trimmed by 6 bases and 2 bases, with 11 bases remaining between them. CDR3 bases: TGTGCCAGCTCGGGGGACAATCGCAATCAGCCCCAGCATTTT. Protein sequence: CASSGDNRNQPQHF.

The chain links TRBV6-1 to TRBJ2-4; D not resolved. V was clipped by 8 bases and J by 0 bases, with 11 bases between them. This CDR3 contains 14 residues. Germline values: CDR1 MNHNS, CDR2 SASEGT. DNA for the CDR3: TGTGCCAGCGCGGCGGACCTAGCCAAAAACATTCAGTACTTC. This gives the protein CASAADLAKNIQYF.

The V and J genes are TRBV2 and TRBJ1-5; no definite D call. The CDR3 sequence is 14 residues long. V dropped 4 bases and J dropped 6 bases, with 13 bases sitting between them. CDR1 SNHLY and CDR2 FYNNEI come from the germline V gene. The CDR3: CASSGFRSGQPQHF. As DNA, the CDR3 is TGTGCCAGCAGTGGGTTCCGGTCGGGTCAGCCCCAGCATTTT.

This clone was recorded only once. The genes are TRBV7-6 and TRBJ2-7, with 14 bases aligning to TRBD2. Germline values: CDR1 SGHVS, CDR2 FNYEAQ. V shed 4 bases and J 6 bases; nucleotides not matched to a gene: 2. The CDR3 extends over 14 amino acids. This CDR3 reads CASSSTSGGGEQYF. CDR3 DNA sequence: TGTGCCAGCAGCTCGACTAGCGGGGGGGGCGAGCAGTACTTC.

The rearrangement uses TRBV2 and TRBJ2-3; D possibly uses TRBD1 or TRBD2 (6 bases each). Germline V CDR1 and CDR2: SNHLY, FYNNEI. V was clipped by 3 bases and J by 6 bases, with 16 bases between them. There are 15 residues in the CDR3. CDR3 in amino acids: CASSDPSRGRDTQYF. DNA for the CDR3: TGTGCCAGCAGTGACCCCAGTAGGGGGAGGGATACGCAGTATTTT.

This chain links TRBV13 with TRBJ2-7; 7 positions agree with TRBD1. The germline gives CDR1 PRHDT, CDR2 FYEKMQ (reference sequence). The CDR3 is 15 amino acids. Trimming took 5 bases from V and 3 from J; bases not matched to a gene: 10. This CDR3 is CASSPHRGGLYEQYF. The CDR3 DNA reads as TGTGCCAGCAGCCCCCACAGGGGCGGACTCTACGAGCAGTACTTC. Variable domain in full (rest from reference TRBV13 and TRBJ2-7): AAGVIQSPRHLIKEKRETATLKCYPIPRHDTVYWYQQGPGQDPQFLISFYEKMQSDKGSIPDRFSAQQFSDYHSELNMSSLELGDSALYFCASSPHRGGLYEQYFGPGTRLTVT.

A few counts support this clone. The rearrangement joins TRBV7-2 to TRBJ2-7, with 9 bases identical to TRBD2. J gave up 3 bases and V 5 bases, and 11 bases lay outside the gene matches. CDR1 and CDR2 from the germline V gene are SGHTA and FQGNSA. This CDR3 spans 16 amino acids. The CDR3 is CASSLSLSGSLYEQYF. CDR3 nucleotides: TGTGCCAGCAGCCTCTCCCTTAGCGGGAGCCTCTACGAGCAGTACTTC.

V is TRBV7-8 and J is TRBJ2-2; the D gene is possibly TRBD1 (6 bases). V lost 0 bases and J lost 1, with 15 bases in between. The CDR3 spans 18 residues. Germline CDR1 SGHVS, CDR2 FQNEAQ. CDR3 loop: CASSLAIRTVLNTGELFF. The CDR3 DNA reads TGTGCCAGCAGCTTAGCGATTAGGACAGTCCTGAACACCGGGGAGCTGTTTTTT.

J is TRBJ2-7 and V is TRBV7-8; 7 bases agree with TRBD1. Germline lookup yields CDR1 SGHVS and CDR2 FQNEAQ. The V segment lost 5 bases and the J segment 0 bases; nucleotides outside the gene matches: 7. CDR3 length: 15 residues. Here the CDR3 reads CASSLTTGSSYEQYF. For the CDR3, the DNA is TGTGCCAGCAGCCTTACGACAGGGAGCTCCTACGAGCAGTACTTC.

The rearrangement joins TRBV5-1 to TRBJ2-2; unclear D gene. The V gene lost 2 bases and the J gene lost 2 bases, with 10 bases spanning the gap. This CDR3 has 15 residues. Germline loops: CDR1 SGHRS, CDR2 YFSETQ. The CDR3 region is CASSFVGSNTGELFF. The CDR3 bases are TGCGCCAGCAGCTTTGTCGGCAGCAACACCGGGGAGCTGTTTTTT.

The V call is TRBV27, the J call TRBJ1-6; possibly TRBD1 for D (6 bases). CDR1 and CDR2 (germline): MNHEY, SMNVEV (reference sequence). This CDR3 is built from 14 residues. V lost 3 bases and J 9 bases, leaving 12 bases between the germline ends. Here the CDR3 reads CASSFKGGSSPLHF. In DNA, the CDR3 is TGTGCCAGCAGTTTCAAAGGGGGGAGTTCACCCCTCCACTTT.